A single T cell receptor beta chain is shown here with its context. These data originate in a study of blood T cell repertoires in COVID-19. Study information: The samples span acute and convalescent COVID-19 from the United States, Italy and Spain. From T cells, B-cell-depleted T cells, or PBMCs came the material, which was cDNA or gDNA.

How the authors handled the data: By means of reference gene primer amplification, nucleated cell counts were estimated. Some clones are missing from TCRdb's copy, which holds only in-frame ones; the method was immunoSEQ multiplex PCR. V, J and clone size derive from that table, while D and trimming were established from the DNA sequence. The data show 50,000 to 65,000 clones, roughly 86% seen once. Germline CDR1 reads SGHKS; CDR2 reads YYEKEE (reference sequence). V was shortened by 2 bases and J by 2 bases, with 5 bases between the two germline ends. The CDR3 consists of 13 residues. This chain uses TRBV5-5 with TRBJ1-5, with D perhaps matching TRBD1 (5 bases). This receptor was obtained from a man in his 70s with acute or convalescent COVID-19. Sequenced sample: peripheral blood. The CDR3 protein is CASSLQGNQPQHF. CDR3 DNA sequence: TGTGCCAGCAGCTTACAGGGCAATCAGCCCCAGCATTTT.